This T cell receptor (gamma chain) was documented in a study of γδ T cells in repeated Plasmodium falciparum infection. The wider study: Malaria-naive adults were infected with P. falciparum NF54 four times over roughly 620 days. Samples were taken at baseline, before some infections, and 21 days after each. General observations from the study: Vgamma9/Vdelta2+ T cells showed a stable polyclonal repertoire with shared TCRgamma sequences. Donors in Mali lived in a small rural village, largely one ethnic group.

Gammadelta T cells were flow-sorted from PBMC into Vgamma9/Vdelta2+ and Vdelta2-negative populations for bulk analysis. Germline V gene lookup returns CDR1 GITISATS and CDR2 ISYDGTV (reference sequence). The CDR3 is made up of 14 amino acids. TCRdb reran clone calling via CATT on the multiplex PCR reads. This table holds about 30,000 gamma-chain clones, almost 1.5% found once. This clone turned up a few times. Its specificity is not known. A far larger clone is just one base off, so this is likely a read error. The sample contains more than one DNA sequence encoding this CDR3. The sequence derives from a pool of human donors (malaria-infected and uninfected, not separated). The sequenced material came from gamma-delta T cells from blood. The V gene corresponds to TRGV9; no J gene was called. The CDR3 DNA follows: TGTGCCTTGTGGGAGGTGAGGCCTTATTATAAGAAGCTCTTT. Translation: CALWEVRPYYKKLF.